The clone carrying this T cell receptor beta chain was seen only a few times. Its target is unknown. It was by quantitative 5'-RACE with molecular barcodes that TCR beta libraries were made. A single record per CDR3 protein comes from TCRdb applying MiXCR to the 5' RACE reads. Among about 200,000 distinct CDR3 sequences listed, roughly 13% were seen once. V was shortened by 0 bases and J by 10 bases, with 9 bases between the two germline ends. Germline-derived CDR1 and CDR2 are MNHEY and SVGAGI. The CDR3 sequence is 12 residues long. The data were obtained in a study of CD8 T cells in ankylosing spondylitis. Overall study results and limits: A TCR beta motif of eight or nine highly homologous variants seemed to mark ankylosing spondylitis blood. Reportedly, significant enrichment of disease-linked clones occurred in matched ankylosing spondylitis synovial fluid. Several of the motif variants were reported before in synovial fluid and blood from reactive arthritis.

The chain is built from TRBV6-5 and TRBJ1-1; D possibly corresponds to TRBD1 (5 bases). Sequencing used blood, either unsorted or a sorted T cell fraction (not recorded which). The receptor comes from a male donor with ankylosing spondylitis or in good health (not recorded which). The chain's CDR3 is CASSYSSGGAFF. The DNA of the CDR3 is TGTGCCAGCAGTTACTCCTCGGGGGGAGCTTTCTTT.